This T cell receptor beta chain appears in the sequencing data of a study of cytomegalovirus exposure and HLA in healthy donors. It was with 60 Vbeta and 13 Jbeta primers that the PCR ran. Data came from immunoSEQ multiplex PCR; TCRdb stores just in-frame clones and leaves some out. The sample yields approximately 130,000 clones, roughly 80% seen once. Germline CDR1 ENHRY, CDR2 SYGVKD. The V and J ends lost 6 bases and 5 bases, in that order; junction bases with no gene match: 5. The CDR3 spans 14 residues. The rearrangement links TRBV10-3 to TRBJ2-1; 9 bases match TRBD1. The sequence came from a man aged 30 to 45 in good health and CMV-seronegative. The sample was PBMCs. The CDR3, as DNA: TGTGCCATCAGAGGAGACAGGGGGAACAATGAGCAGTTCTTC. Protein sequence: CAIRGDRGNNEQFF.